These 28 T cell receptor beta chains share one sample of origin, sequenced in a study of shared T cell receptors in the human thymus. This table comes from immunoSEQ multiplex PCR, and its TCRdb copy is limited to in-frame clones, with some not included. The sample lists over 60,000 clones, roughly 96% occurring once. Sequencing was carried out using thymocytes. These receptors originate from a human donor.

This clone was counted a single time. The chain couples TRBV6-6 to TRBJ2-3; D ambiguous. Looked up from germline, CDR1 is MNHNY and CDR2 is SVGAGI (reference sequence). The CDR3 runs to 13 residues. Trimming pared 7 bases from V and 3 bases from J, leaving 11 bases between. CDR3 in amino acids: CASTVDATDTQYF. In nucleotides, the CDR3 is TGTGCCAGCACCGTGGACGCGACAGATACGCAGTATTTT.

This rearrangement joins TRBV12-5 to TRBJ2-3; D unclear. The ends were cut back, 3 bases at V and 8 bases at J, with 9 bases in the middle. The CDR3 contains 12 residues. From germline, CDR1 is LGHNT and CDR2 FRNRAP. CDR3 DNA sequence: TGTGCTAGTGGTTTTGTGGGTGGTACGCAGTATTTT. Its translation: CASGFVGGTQYF. Full variable domain (missing parts from reference TRBV12-5 and TRBJ2-3): DARVTQTPRHKVTEMGQEVTMRCQPILGHNTVFWYRQTMMQGLELLAYFRNRAPLDDSGMPKDRFSAEMPDATLATLKIQPSEPRDSAVYFCASGFVGGTQYFGPGTRLTVL.

This sequence joins TRBV4-1 and TRBJ1-6; 10 nucleotides agree with TRBD1. Germline CDR1 reads MGHRA; CDR2 reads YSYEKL. The V gene end was trimmed by 4 bases and the J gene end by 10 bases; junction bases not matched to a gene: 7. The CDR3 runs 15 residues. This chain's CDR3 is CASSLRQGAQSPLHF. For the CDR3, the DNA is TGCGCCAGCAGCCTCAGACAGGGGGCTCAGTCACCCCTCCACTTT.

The chain joins TRBV29-1 to TRBJ1-2; 7 positions agree with TRBD1. Germline V gene lookup returns CDR1 SQVTM and CDR2 ANQGSEA. V was clipped by 7 bases and J by 2 bases; unmatched bases: 28. The CDR3 is made up of 20 amino acids. The CDR3 here is CSAHPLRQGGRLSRNYGYTF. The CDR3 DNA sequence: TGCAGCGCCCATCCCCTCCGACAGGGAGGGCGGTTGTCTAGGAACTATGGCTACACCTTC.

The chain is built from TRBV19 and TRBJ1-5; a possible D gene is TRBD1 (5 bases). The germline CDR1 and CDR2 sequences are LNHDA and SQIVND (reference sequence). The CDR3 covers 16 residues. Trimming took 4 bases from V and 0 from J, leaving 13 bases between them. The CDR3 is CASSKGGTHSNQPQHF. Written as DNA, the CDR3 is TGTGCCAGTAGTAAGGGAGGGACCCATAGCAATCAGCCCCAGCATTTT.

The rearrangement links TRBV5-5 to TRBJ1-4, with 7 nucleotides matching TRBD1. The CDR3 is 18 amino acids. Germline CDR1 and CDR2: SGHKS and YYEKEE (reference sequence). Trimming cost V 7 bases and J 0 bases; bases outside gene matches: 15. CDR3 in amino acids: CASGPREGQLTTNEKLFF. DNA of the CDR3: TGTGCCAGCGGACCTAGGGAGGGACAGCTTACAACTAATGAAAAACTGTTTTTT. The complete variable domain, with remaining parts taken from reference TRBV5-5 and TRBJ1-4, reads DAGVTQSPTHLIKTRGQQVTLRCSPISGHKSVSWYQQVLGQGPQFIFQYYEKEERGRGNFPDRFSARQFPNYSSELNVNALLLGDSALYLCASGPREGQLTTNEKLFFGSGTQLSVL.

The CDR3 nucleotides are TGTGCCAGCAATAGAAAACAGGGATATGGCTACACCTTC. This encodes CASNRKQGYGYTF. This chain uses TRBV6-5 with TRBJ1-2; maybe TRBD1 (6 bases). The V and J ends lost 7 bases and 5 bases respectively, with 14 bases between them. The CDR3 spans 13 residues. CDR1 is MNHEY and CDR2 is SVGAGI in the germline V gene.

Only one count was recorded for this clone. V is TRBV5-1 and J is TRBJ2-7, with 7 bases aligning to TRBD1. There are 16 residues in the CDR3. The germline CDR1 and CDR2 sequences are SGHRS and YFSETQ. The ends lost 0 bases at V and 1 base at J; junction bases unmatched: 7. CDR3: CASSLERQGVSYEQYF. The CDR3 region has the DNA TGCGCCAGCAGCTTGGAAAGGCAGGGGGTTTCCTACGAGCAGTACTTC.

This clone is a singleton in its sample. The chain joins TRBV19 to TRBJ1-2, with D maybe TRBD1 (6 bases). CDR1 is LNHDA and CDR2 is SQIVND in the germline V gene (reference sequence). Trimming pared 11 bases from V and 0 bases from J, leaving 19 bases between. The CDR3 sequence is 15 residues long. The CDR3 region is CAVSARGTPNYGYTF. CDR3 DNA: TGTGCCGTATCCGCCAGGGGCACTCCTAACTATGGCTACACCTTC.

CDR3 sequence (DNA): TGTGCCAGCAGCTTAGATCAACTACCCACACCTGCAGCTAATGAAAAACTGTTTTTT. It yields the protein CASSLDQLPTPAANEKLFF. The genes are TRBV11-2 and TRBJ1-4; D is uncertain. This CDR3 contains 19 residues. Germline V lookup: CDR1 SGHAT, CDR2 FQNNGV. V lost 0 bases, J lost 3 bases, and 20 bases lay in between. The full variable domain, completed using reference TRBV11-2 and TRBJ1-4, is EAGVAQSPRYKIIEKRQSVAFWCNPISGHATLYWYQQILGQGPKLLIQFQNNGVVDDSQLPKDRFSAERLKGVDSTLKIQPAKLEDSAVYLCASSLDQLPTPAANEKLFFGSGTQLSVL.

This chain connects TRBV15 to TRBJ1-1; D not certain. V shed 6 bases and J shed 8 bases, with 16 bases lying between them. Germline V gene sequence: CDR1 LNHNV, CDR2 YYDKDF (reference sequence). This CDR3 is 13 amino acids long. Written as DNA, the CDR3 is TGTGCCACCAGAAACTGGACCCTTAACGAAGCTTTCTTT. Translated: CATRNWTLNEAFF.

V and J are TRBV6-6 and TRBJ1-3; D ambiguous. Between the trimmed V and J ends, which lost 6 bases and 4 bases, there was a span of 16 bases. CDR1 is MNHNY, CDR2 SVGAGI, per germline (reference sequence). The CDR3 consists of 15 residues. CDR3 sequence reads: CASSHRTDGGNTIYF. The DNA of the CDR3 is TGTGCCAGCAGCCACCGGACCGACGGGGGAAACACCATATATTTT.

The chain combines TRBV4-3 with TRBJ2-1; possibly TRBD1 for D (6 bases). Germline assignment: CDR1 LGHNA and CDR2 YSLEER. The CDR3 is made up of 17 amino acids. Trimming removed 1 base at V and 5 bases at J, with 18 bases between. CDR3: CASSQVKAWRQDNEQFF. The CDR3 nucleotides read TGCGCCAGCAGCCAAGTTAAGGCTTGGAGACAGGACAATGAGCAGTTCTTC.

The V gene is TRBV7-2, the J gene TRBJ2-1; D is tentatively TRBD1 or TRBD2 (6 bases each). Germline V lookup: CDR1 SGHTA, CDR2 FQGNSA. This CDR3 has 15 amino acids. V shed 1 base and J shed 10 bases, with 17 bases lying between them. The CDR3 DNA follows: TGTGCCAGCAGCTTAGTTTTTAGGGGGGCCTGCGAGCAGTTCTTC. Amino acids: CASSLVFRGACEQFF.

This chain joins TRBV4-1 and TRBJ2-7; D is unresolved. The V gene lost 0 bases and the J gene lost 2 bases, with 11 bases spanning the gap. The CDR3 is made up of 15 amino acids. Germline V gene data show CDR1 as MGHRA and CDR2 as YSYEKL. The CDR3 protein is CASSQESNRTYEQYF. In DNA, the CDR3 is TGCGCCAGCAGCCAAGAGTCGAACAGAACCTACGAGCAGTACTTC.

The DNA of the CDR3 is TGTGCCAGCAGCGCAGGCGGGGGGGCCAACGTCCTGACTTTC. It translates to CASSAGGGANVLTF. This chain joins TRBV9 and TRBJ2-6; maybe TRBD2 (5 bases). This CDR3 has 14 amino acids. The germline V gene has CDR1 SGDLS and CDR2 YYNGEE. With 3 bases removed from V and 4 bases from J, the gap between germline ends came to 8 bases.

This rearrangement joins TRBV11-1 to TRBJ1-1, with D possibly being TRBD1 (6 bases). The CDR3 spans 14 residues. Trimming stripped 1 base from V and 10 bases from J, with 16 bases between. Germline CDR1 reads SGHAT; CDR2 reads FQDESV (reference sequence). This CDR3 is CASSLGTEGDGAFF. The CDR3 DNA is TGTGCCAGCAGCTTAGGGACTGAGGGGGATGGAGCTTTCTTT.

V is TRBV7-9 and J is TRBJ2-4, with 8 bases that match TRBD1. V trimming: 3 bases; J trimming: 4 bases; junction bases outside the gene matches: 5. Germline V gene sequence: CDR1 SEHNR, CDR2 FQNEAQ (reference sequence). This CDR3 region has 15 residues. CDR3 sequence reads: CASSLLDRAKNIQYF. In DNA form, the CDR3 reads TGTGCCAGCAGCTTGCTGGACAGGGCTAAAAACATTCAGTACTTC.

The V and J genes are TRBV4-2 and TRBJ2-1; the match to TRBD2 covers 10 bases. The CDR3 has 19 residues. Germline V CDR1 and CDR2: LGHNA, YNFKEQ. V trimming: 6 bases; J trimming: 0 bases; junction bases outside the gene matches: 14. The CDR3 DNA reads TGTGCCAGCAGTCCCAGCCAGCGGGGGGGCTTGAACTCCTACAATGAGCAGTTCTTC. Protein sequence: CASSPSQRGGLNSYNEQFF.

The chain joins TRBV19 to TRBJ1-2; unclear D gene. The germline V gene has CDR1 LNHDA and CDR2 SQIVND (reference sequence). This CDR3 comprises 13 residues. V gave up 6 bases and J gave up 5 bases, with 13 bases separating them. The CDR3 sequence is CASRATQAYGYTF. In nucleotides, the CDR3 is TGTGCCAGTAGGGCTACTCAGGCTTATGGCTACACCTTC.

About this clone itself: Within the sample, other DNA sequences also encode this same CDR3. The genes are TRBV19 and TRBJ1-2; perhaps TRBD1 as D (6 bases). Germline V gene lookup returns CDR1 LNHDA and CDR2 SQIVND (reference sequence). V was pared by 4 bases and J by 2 bases, with 8 bases between. This CDR3 region has 13 residues. In DNA, the CDR3 is TGTGCCAGTAGTAGGACAGCCAACTATGGCTACACCTTC. As protein: CASSRTANYGYTF.

CDR3 sequence (DNA): TGTGCCAGCAGCTGGGCCCCTCGTATTGAAGCTTTCTTT. It encodes CASSWAPRIEAFF. V is TRBV7-9 and J is TRBJ1-1; D ambiguous. Germline loops: CDR1 SEHNR, CDR2 FQNEAQ (reference sequence). V lost 4 bases to trimming and J lost 7 bases, with 13 bases between them. This CDR3 region has 13 residues.

J is TRBJ1-6 and V is TRBV5-1; weak D call: TRBD1 (5 bases). V lost 0 bases and J lost 10, with 11 bases in between. The CDR3 length is 14 residues. The germline V gene encodes CDR1 SGHRS and CDR2 YFSETQ. In DNA, the CDR3 is TGCGCCAGCAGCTTGGCCAGGGCACTCTCACCCCTCCACTTT. Protein product: CASSLARALSPLHF.

The chain joins TRBV5-1 to TRBJ2-5; 7 nucleotides line up with TRBD2. Germline V gene data show CDR1 as SGHRS and CDR2 as YFSETQ. The CDR3 loop spans 16 amino acids. V lost 4 bases, J lost 4 bases, and 13 bases stayed unmatched. CDR3 bases: TGCGCCAGCAGCGTGTCCCAGGGAGGGCGTTTAGAGACCCAGTACTTC. Amino acid sequence: CASSVSQGGRLETQYF.

This chain joins TRBV5-6 and TRBJ1-1, with 10 positions matching TRBD1. With V trimmed by 0 bases and J by 5 bases, 16 bases remained unmatched. Germline CDR1 is SGHDT and CDR2 is YYEEEE. The CDR3 has 19 amino acids. Here the CDR3 DNA reads TGTGCCAGCAGCTTGGTTTTCGTCCGGGACAGGGGATGCAAAACTGAAGCTTTCTTT. It yields the protein CASSLVFVRDRGCKTEAFF.

The chain joins TRBV5-8 to TRBJ1-2, with unresolved D. The V end lost 4 bases, the J end lost 8 bases, and 12 bases lay between the germline ends. Germline values: CDR1 SGHTS, CDR2 YDEGEE. This CDR3 is 12 amino acids long. The CDR3 DNA reads as TGTGCCAGCAGCCGAAACGAAGAGGGCTACACCTTC. Amino acid sequence: CASSRNEEGYTF.

The CDR3 DNA reads TGTGCCAGTAGTATAGAGAGGGACAGGGGTTACGAGCAGTACTTC. Its translation: CASSIERDRGYEQYF. This chain links TRBV19 with TRBJ2-7, with TRBD1 identical over 10 bases. Germline lookup yields CDR1 LNHDA and CDR2 SQIVND (reference sequence). The CDR3 is 15 amino acids. V trimming: 0 bases; J trimming: 4 bases; junction bases outside the gene matches: 3.

V usage is TRBV7-9 and J usage is TRBJ2-1; no clear D. There are 14 residues in the CDR3. Trimming stripped 5 bases from V and 0 bases from J, with 8 bases between. CDR1 and CDR2 from the germline V gene are SEHNR and FQNEAQ (reference sequence). CDR3: CASSLYSSYNEQFF. CDR3 in DNA: TGTGCCAGCAGCCTATACAGCTCCTACAATGAGCAGTTCTTC.